The entry below gives a single TCR beta chain sequence along with its context. These data are taken from a study of control samples from healthy donors and cancer patients. Trimming pared 4 bases from V and 0 bases from J, leaving 10 bases between. The germline V gene has CDR1 LGHDT and CDR2 YNNKEL (reference sequence). The CDR3 extends over 15 amino acids. Measured with immunoSEQ multiplex PCR; TCRdb has only the in-frame clones, and not every one. The sample holds some 150,000 clones, roughly nine tenths seen once. Material: blood. The receptor was isolated from a man aged 18 to 30 in good health. The rearrangement joins TRBV3-1 (or the pseudogene TRBV3-2) to TRBJ1-3; D is possibly TRBD1 (5 bases). The CDR3 region has the DNA TGTGCCAGCAGCCCCCAGGGCAGCTCTGGAAACACCATATATTTT. As protein: CASSPQGSSGNTIYF.